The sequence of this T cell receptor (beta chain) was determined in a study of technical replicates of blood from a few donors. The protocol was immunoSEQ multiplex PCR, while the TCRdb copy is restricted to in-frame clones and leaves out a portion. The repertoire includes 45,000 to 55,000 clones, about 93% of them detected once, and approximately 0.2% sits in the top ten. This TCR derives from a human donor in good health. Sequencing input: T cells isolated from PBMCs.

CDR3: CASSSYTGELFF. DNA of the CDR3: TGTGCCAGCAGTTCATACACCGGGGAGCTGTTTTTT. This chain joins TRBV6-5 and TRBJ2-2; no clear D gene. The CDR3 has 12 amino acids. Per the germline V gene, CDR1 is MNHEY and CDR2 is SVGAGI. V shed 4 bases and J shed 3 bases, with 3 bases lying between them.